This T cell receptor beta chain was captured in a study of T cells in Graves' hyperthyroidism and ophthalmopathy (dated by TCRdb to the late 2010s). For the wider study: Peripheral blood was collected at initial diagnosis, before any treatment. To identify TCR V-J signatures that set the groups apart, the researchers used a discovery cohort of more than 95 patients, made up of 40 to 45 with Graves' ophthalmopathy and about 60 with stable Graves' hyperthyroidism. Prospective prediction of ophthalmopathy was tested in an independent validation cohort of 18 to 20 hyperthyroidism patients and approximately 17 patients who later progressed to ophthalmopathy. The approximately 90 discovery patients were divided at random into training and test sets in a 7:3 ratio. Thyroid tissue and blood T-cell repertoires from six Graves' hyperthyroidism patients were also compared in the study. After sampling, hyperthyroidism patients received methimazole starting at 30 mg daily, and ophthalmopathy patients received high-dose intravenous methylprednisolone. The paper reports TCR Vbeta CDR3 sequencing of approximately 140 peripheral blood samples: fewer than 50 ophthalmopathy, under 80 hyperthyroidism and approximately 17 progressor patients. Study-level results and caveats: In validation, the model predicted progression to ophthalmopathy a median of roughly 6.5 months before onset, with approximately 70% sensitivity and about 72% specificity. Ophthalmopathy was separated from stable hyperthyroidism by a 13 V-J signature model, with roughly 88% sensitivity and about 84% specificity obtained in cross-validation and 80%/75% obtained in testing. No statistical method was used to fix the sample size in advance, and group allocation was not hidden from the investigators. Blood samples also contained most of the expanded thyroid clonotypes (frequency above 0.001), which suggests that blood repertoires may reflect thyroid immune responses.

TCR beta CDR3 regions were amplified from RNA transcripts. The TCR CDR3 was subjected to a first round of RT-PCR using the HTBI primer set and the Qiagen OneStep RT-PCR kit. Libraries were constructed in a second round of multiplex PCR, after which size selection and purification were carried out. The libraries were sequenced on an Illumina HiSeq2000 using paired-end 100 bp reads. Per the original workflow: SOAPnuke was used to process the raw data, throwing out any read that contained adapters or uncalled bases, had a mean Phred below 15, or lacked an exact constant-primer or identifier match. High-quality paired reads were merged with COPE v1.2.5, and unique nucleotide sequences were defined as clonotypes. Clonotypes were aligned to IMGT TRBV, TRBD and TRBJ reference segments using MiTCR v1.1. The analysis was restricted to V-J combinations with a frequency above 0.0001, which together covered just over 99% of the repertoires. The TCS score was defined as F50 (clonal expansion) divided by E x V (chaos), with BLOSUM62-based TCRdist calculated between CDR3 peptides within each V-J. Welch's t-statistics and random forest reduced around 550 V-J features to about 13, which were used in a naive Bayes classifier (R e1071). TCRdb reprocessing: public reads trimmed at Q25 with fastp, clones called with MiXCR, in-frame beta chains kept. Here each entry gathers all rows of one CDR3 protein and keeps the most common genes and DNA. These V and J calls rely on TCRdb rather than the paper's analysis. This sample has about 320,000 distinct CDR3 sequences in its table, and around a sixth of those were observed once. Of the sample, roughly a third is held by the ten largest clones.

CDR1 and CDR2, looked up from the germline V gene (reference sequence), are MNHEY and SMNVEV. Relative to germline, V is missing 3 bases and J is missing 2 bases, with 0 bases of the junction outside any gene match. Measured from the cysteine to the phenylalanine, the CDR3 is 14 residues long. Only CDR3 DNA remains: 42 bases, in frame from the first base. This clonotype was observed many times. Its antigen is currently not known. No qualities accompany the bases; no much larger clone lies one base away. Graves' hyperthyroidism was defined as stable when no progression to ophthalmopathy occurred over 18 months of follow-up. The hyperthyroidism patients were between 18 and 65 years old and newly diagnosed, with a disease duration of less than 2 months. Any patient with an uncontrolled infection, another autoimmune disease, pregnancy or lactation was excluded. Diagnoses were established on the basis of clinical symptoms, serum thyroxine and TRAb, thyroid ultrasound, and orbital computed tomography. PBMCs were separated from roughly 10 ml of fresh peripheral blood using Ficoll-Paque density gradient centrifugation. Total RNA was extracted with Trizol reagent, and quality was checked on an Agilent 2100 Bioanalyzer.

The sample comprised blood. This TCR was sampled from a man aged 25 to 40 with Graves' hyperthyroidism. The chain couples TRBV27 to TRBJ1-5; TRBD1 fits 8 bases in the junction. At the DNA level, the sequence is TGTGCCAGCAGTTTCAGGGGGCGCAATCAGCCCCAGCATTTT. Translated, this is CASSFRGRNQPQHF.